A single T cell receptor (beta chain) is shown here with its context. This sample stems from a study of cytomegalovirus exposure and HLA in healthy donors. V was pared by 8 bases and J by 4 bases, with 10 bases of the junction left unmatched. This CDR3 has 14 amino acids. Germline-derived CDR1 and CDR2 are SNHLY and FYNNEI. Both 60 Vbeta primers and 13 Jbeta primers went into the PCR. As processed by the authors: Later work found about 80 million unique TCR beta chains, with some 11 million shared. Clones were sequenced by immunoSEQ multiplex PCR, and TCRdb holds only the in-frame ones, with some missing. V and J calls and clone size come straight from that table; D and trimming were deduced from the DNA. The table shows roughly 150,000 clones, with 80% occurring only once.

The sequenced sample was PBMCs. The clonotype comes from a woman aged 40-49 years in good health and CMV-seronegative. The J gene is TRBJ2-7, the V gene TRBV2; the match to TRBD2 covers 8 bases. The chain's CDR3 is CASVTGLGGYEQYF. CDR3 DNA: TGTGCCAGCGTCACGGGACTAGGGGGATACGAGCAGTACTTC. Based on the CDR3 plus reference TRBV2 and TRBJ2-7, the full variable domain is EPEVTQTPSHQVTQMGQEVILRCVPISNHLYFYWYRQILGQKVEFLVSFYNNEISEKSEIFDDQFSVERPDGSNFTLKIRSTKLEDSAMYFCASVTGLGGYEQYFGPGTRLTVT.